What follows is one TCR beta chain and its context. Its specificity is unknown. Data came from immunoSEQ multiplex PCR; TCRdb stores just in-frame clones and leaves some out. Counted here are under 2,500,000 clones, nearly 97% occurring once; the ten biggest clones make up approximately 0.13%. This record belongs to a study of shared clonotypes between healthy human individuals. Germline CDR1 is SNHLY and CDR2 is FYNNEI. The CDR3 spans 18 residues. J lost 2 bases, V lost 4 bases, and 12 bases had no gene match. Whole-study findings and limits: Estimated richness was generally greater in naive than memory subsets. Though the depth was large, rarefaction showed that sorted-subset sequencing was incomplete.

Sequencing input: naive CD4+ T cells sorted from blood. The subset: CD45RA+ positively selected. The chain links TRBV2 to TRBJ2-3, with TRBD1 identical over 10 bases. The TCR was taken from a man aged 18 to 29 in good health. CDR3 sequence: CASSGARTGQGNTDTQYF. The CDR3 DNA sequence: TGTGCCAGCAGTGGCGCACGCACGGGACAGGGGAACACAGATACGCAGTATTTT.